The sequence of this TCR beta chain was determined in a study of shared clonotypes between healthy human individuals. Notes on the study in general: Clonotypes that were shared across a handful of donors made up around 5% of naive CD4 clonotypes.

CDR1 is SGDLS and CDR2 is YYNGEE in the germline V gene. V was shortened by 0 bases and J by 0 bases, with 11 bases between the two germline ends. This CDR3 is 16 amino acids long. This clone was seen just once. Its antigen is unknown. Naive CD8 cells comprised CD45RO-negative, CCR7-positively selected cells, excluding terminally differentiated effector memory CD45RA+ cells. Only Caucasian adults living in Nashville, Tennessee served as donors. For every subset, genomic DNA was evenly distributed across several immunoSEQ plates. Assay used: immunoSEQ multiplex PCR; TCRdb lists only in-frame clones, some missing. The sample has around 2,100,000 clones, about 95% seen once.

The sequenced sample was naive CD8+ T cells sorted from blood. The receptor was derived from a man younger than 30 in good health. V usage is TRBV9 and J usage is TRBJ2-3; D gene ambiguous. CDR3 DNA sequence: TGTGCCAGCAGCGTAGAGGCTCAGGCAAGCACAGATACGCAGTATTTT. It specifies CASSVEAQASTDTQYF.